Presented here are 23 T cell receptor beta chains from one specimen sequenced in a study of blood T cell repertoires in COVID-19. Libraries were prepared by immunoSEQ multiplex PCR; TCRdb keeps only in-frame clonotypes and omits some of them. This table holds some 120,000 clones, about 81% found once. The sequenced sample was peripheral blood. The receptors here all came from a man aged 25-45 years with COVID-19, enrolled during active disease.

The chain employs TRBV30 and TRBJ2-5, with 7 bases that match TRBD1. Trimming removed 5 bases from V and 2 bases from J; junction bases left unmatched: 11. From germline, CDR1 is GTSNPN and CDR2 SVGIG (reference sequence). This CDR3 comprises 15 residues. The CDR3 bases are TGTGCCTGGGGTGGACAGGCGATTCTTCAAGAGACCCAGTACTTC. Its protein is CAWGGQAILQETQYF.

The chain couples TRBV27 to TRBJ2-3, with 11 bases matching TRBD2. CDR1 MNHEY and CDR2 SMNVEV come from the germline V gene (reference sequence). The CDR3 spans 14 residues. The ends lost 6 bases at V and 2 bases at J; junction bases unmatched: 1. The CDR3, as DNA: TGTGCCAGCAGGACTAGCGGGAACACAGATACGCAGTATTTT. The encoded protein is CASRTSGNTDTQYF.

The chain carries TRBV7-2 and TRBJ2-7, with D uncertain. Germline V gives CDR1 SGHTA, CDR2 FQGNSA. This CDR3 is 13 amino acids long. The ends were cut back, 0 bases at V and 6 bases at J, with 9 bases in the middle. Written as DNA, the CDR3 is TGTGCCAGCAGCTTAGCCCTCCCTAGCGAGCAGTACTTC. Amino acid sequence: CASSLALPSEQYF.

Many counts were recorded for this clone. The chain couples TRBV3-1 (or the pseudogene TRBV3-2) to TRBJ2-7, with D perhaps matching TRBD2 (6 bases). This CDR3 region has 13 residues. Germline CDR1 reads LGHDT; CDR2 reads YNNKEL (reference sequence). V lost 4 bases and J 7 bases, leaving 14 bases between the germline ends. In DNA, the CDR3 is TGTGCCAGCAGCCTCCGGGACTCGGGGGAGCAGTACTTC. Its translation is CASSLRDSGEQYF.

This clone has a handful of counts. The chain employs TRBV3-1 (or the pseudogene TRBV3-2) and TRBJ2-7; D is undetermined. Germline-derived CDR1 and CDR2 are LGHDT and YNNKEL (reference sequence). V lost 2 bases to trimming and J lost 2 bases, with 25 bases between them. This CDR3 has 19 amino acids. The CDR3 bases are TGTGCCAGCAGCCAAAATACACGGTCAATAGGCGGCGATACCTACGAGCAGTACTTC. Its protein product is CASSQNTRSIGGDTYEQYF.

The chain carries TRBV6-2 or TRBV6-3 and TRBJ2-7; 12 bases align to TRBD2. Germline CDR1 reads MNHEY; CDR2 reads SVGEGT. Unmatched junction bases numbered 3, after V lost 2 bases and J lost 4 bases. This CDR3 contains 15 residues. CDR3 residues: CASSYLAGGLYEQYF. CDR3 nucleotide sequence: TGTGCCAGCAGTTACCTAGCGGGAGGGCTGTACGAGCAGTACTTC.

The CDR3 spells CASGQSNEKLFF. CDR3 DNA sequence: TGTGCCTCCGGACAGTCTAATGAAAAACTGTTTTTT. V is TRBV19 and J is TRBJ1-4, with D perhaps TRBD1 (6 bases). Looked up from germline, CDR1 is LNHDA and CDR2 is SQIVND (reference sequence). This CDR3 is 12 amino acids long. The V end lost 11 bases, the J end lost 3 bases, and 10 bases lay between the germline ends.

This rearrangement joins TRBV9 to TRBJ2-1; no firm D call. CDR3 length equals 14 residues. V was clipped by 1 base and J by 0 bases, with 5 bases between them. Per germline, CDR1 SGDLS and CDR2 YYNGEE. CDR3 DNA sequence: TGTGCCAGCAGCGTAAGGAGCTCCTACAATGAGCAGTTCTTC. Its translation: CASSVRSSYNEQFF. The whole variable domain, filled in from reference TRBV9 and TRBJ2-1, reads DSGVTQTPKHLITATGQRVTLRCSPRSGDLSVYWYQQSLDQGLQFLIQYYNGEERAKGNILERFSAQQFPDLHSELNLSSLELGDSALYFCASSVRSSYNEQFFGPGTRLTVL.

In this sample, this clone turned up a few times. The sample has other DNA sequences that encode this CDR3 too. This chain uses TRBV30 with TRBJ1-5, with a tentative D call TRBD1 (5 bases). Germline CDR1 reads GTSNPN; CDR2 reads SVGIG (reference sequence). Trimming took 0 bases from V and 6 from J, leaving 12 bases between them. The CDR3 covers 14 residues. The CDR3 reads CAWSVGGAGQPQHF. For the CDR3, the DNA is TGTGCCTGGAGTGTAGGAGGGGCGGGTCAGCCCCAGCATTTT.

CDR3 in amino acids: CASSTPLTGPNEQFF. Here the CDR3 DNA reads TGTGCCAGCAGCACTCCTCTCACAGGTCCTAATGAGCAGTTCTTC. This chain uses TRBV7-6 with TRBJ2-1; tentative D call: TRBD1 (5 bases). Trimming took off 5 bases at V and 7 bases at J, with 18 bases between the two ends. Germline loops: CDR1 SGHVS, CDR2 FNYEAQ. This CDR3 is 15 amino acids long. Based on the CDR3 plus reference TRBV7-6 and TRBJ2-1, the full variable domain is GAGVSQSPRYKVTKRGQDVALRCDPISGHVSLYWYRQALGQGPEFLTYFNYEAQQDKSGLPNDRFSAERPEGSISTLTIQRTEQRDSAMYRCASSTPLTGPNEQFFGPGTRLTVL.

The chain recombines TRBV10-3 with TRBJ2-7; 9 positions agree with TRBD1. Trimming removed 0 bases from V and 5 bases from J; junction bases left unmatched: 5. Per the germline V gene, CDR1 is ENHRY and CDR2 is SYGVKD. The CDR3 is 15 residues long. CDR3 protein: CAISESEDRGHEQYF. The CDR3 region has the DNA TGTGCCATCAGTGAGTCGGAGGACAGGGGACACGAGCAGTACTTC.

The chain recombines TRBV18 with TRBJ2-2, with 7 bases that match TRBD1. V lost 3 bases and J lost 2; bases outside the gene matches: 3. Germline-derived CDR1 and CDR2 are KGHSH and LQKENI. The CDR3 spans 15 residues. This CDR3 is CASSPGTANTGELFF. As DNA, the CDR3 is TGTGCCAGCTCACCCGGGACAGCCAACACCGGGGAGCTGTTTTTT. Looking up the rest from reference TRBV18 and TRBJ2-2 gives the full variable domain: NAGVMQNPRHLVRRRGQEARLRCSPMKGHSHVYWYRQLPEEGLKFMVYLQKENIIDESGMPKERFSAEFPKEGPSILRIQQVVRGDSAAYFCASSPGTANTGELFFGEGSRLTVL.

For the CDR3, the DNA is TGTGCCAGCAGCCAAGATCTTACCGGGGAGCTGTTTTTT. This encodes CASSQDLTGELFF. This chain connects TRBV3-1 (or the pseudogene TRBV3-2) to TRBJ2-2; D ambiguous. The CDR3 extends over 13 amino acids. V shed 0 bases and J shed 5 bases, with 4 bases lying between them. CDR1 and CDR2 (germline): LGHDT, YNNKEL (reference sequence).

The rearrangement links TRBV7-2 to TRBJ2-7; 9 bases match TRBD2. Germline CDR1 and CDR2: SGHTA and FQGNSA. The CDR3 runs to 13 residues. J was trimmed by 4 bases and V by 8 bases; bases with no gene match: 6. This chain's CDR3 is CASGGGGEYEQYF. CDR3 nucleotides: TGTGCCAGCGGCGGCGGGGGGGAGTACGAGCAGTACTTC.

This clone appeared a single time. The J gene is TRBJ2-2, the V gene TRBV27; D may be TRBD1 (8 bases). This CDR3 has 17 residues. CDR1 and CDR2 (germline): MNHEY, SMNVEV (reference sequence). Trimming shortened V by 2 bases and J by 7 bases, and 20 bases separated the two germline ends. The CDR3 nucleotides read TGTGCCAGCAGTTTACGGCGGGGGACAGGCGGGGGCGGGGAGCTGTTTTTT. It is translated as CASSLRRGTGGGGELFF.

The chain has TRBV5-1 and TRBJ1-1, with 7 bases that match TRBD1. This CDR3 has 14 amino acids. Germline CDR1 SGHRS, CDR2 YFSETQ. Trimming removed 4 bases from V and 5 bases from J; junction bases left unmatched: 8. DNA for the CDR3: TGCGCCAGCAGCCCCCGACAGGGTACGACTGAAGCTTTCTTT. It encodes CASSPRQGTTEAFF.

The rearrangement links TRBV2 to TRBJ2-7; 10 bases match TRBD2. The CDR3 totals 17 residues. With 3 bases clipped from V and 5 bases from J, the junction kept 13 bases outside the gene matches. The V gene's germline CDR1 is SNHLY and CDR2 FYNNEI. CDR3 nucleotides: TGTGCCAGCAGTGACCCTAGCGGGAGAAATCTAGGCCACGAGCAGTACTTC. Translation: CASSDPSGRNLGHEQYF.

The chain couples TRBV30 to TRBJ2-6, with TRBD1 matching 11 bases. V dropped 8 bases and J dropped 1; count of bases not matched to a gene: 7. There are 16 residues in the CDR3. Germline V gene data show CDR1 as GTSNPN and CDR2 as SVGIG (reference sequence). CDR3 coding DNA: TGTGCCCGTGGGACAGGGGGGGCGTCTGGGGCCAACGTCCTGACTTTC. It yields the protein CARGTGGASGANVLTF. The whole variable domain, filled in from reference TRBV30 and TRBJ2-6, reads SQTIHQWPATLVQPVGSPLSLECTVEGTSNPNLYWYRQAAGRGLQLLFYSVGIGQISSEVPQNLSASRPQDRQFILSSKKLLLSDSGFYLCARGTGGASGANVLTFGAGSRLTVL.

The chain joins TRBV7-2 to TRBJ2-7; TRBD2 aligns across 7 bases. The germline CDR1 and CDR2 sequences are SGHTA and FQGNSA. Trimming took 5 bases from V and 4 from J; bases not matched to a gene: 8. The CDR3 sequence is 14 residues long. Here the CDR3 DNA reads TGTGCCAGCAGCGCCACCGGGACTAATTACGAGCAGTACTTC. Translated, it gives CASSATGTNYEQYF.

The chain uses TRBV4-1 and TRBJ1-1, with 7 bases matching TRBD1. Trimming cost V 3 bases and J 3 bases; bases outside gene matches: 10. Germline V gene sequence: CDR1 MGHRA, CDR2 YSYEKL. The CDR3 sequence is 16 residues long. CDR3 loop: CASSQTTGIIDTEAFF. CDR3 DNA sequence: TGCGCCAGCAGCCAGACGACAGGGATAATAGACACTGAAGCTTTCTTT.

This CDR3 is CASSLGLAGEGAKNIQYF. The CDR3 region has the DNA TGTGCCAGCAGCTTAGGGCTAGCGGGAGAGGGAGCCAAAAACATTCAGTACTTC. The rearrangement uses TRBV13 and TRBJ2-4, with 10 bases aligning to TRBD2. Looked up from germline, CDR1 is PRHDT and CDR2 is FYEKMQ (reference sequence). The V and J ends lost 0 bases and 0 bases, in that order; junction bases with no gene match: 5. This CDR3 contains 18 residues. Full variable domain (rest looked up from reference TRBV13 and TRBJ2-4): AAGVIQSPRHLIKEKRETATLKCYPIPRHDTVYWYQQGPGQDPQFLISFYEKMQSDKGSIPDRFSAQQFSDYHSELNMSSLELGDSALYFCASSLGLAGEGAKNIQYFGAGTRLSVL.

CDR3 sequence: CASSFIGTGRETQYF. CDR3 bases: TGTGCCAGCAGTTTTATTGGGACAGGGCGAGAGACCCAGTACTTC. The chain recombines TRBV27 with TRBJ2-5; 9 nucleotides line up with TRBD1. Germline V gene sequence: CDR1 MNHEY, CDR2 SMNVEV (reference sequence). This CDR3 is 15 amino acids long. Trimming at V came to 3 bases and at J to 4 bases, leaving 6 bases not matched to a gene.

The rearrangement joins TRBV30 to TRBJ2-2, with TRBD2 identical over 10 bases. The CDR3 covers 19 residues. Germline loops: CDR1 GTSNPN, CDR2 SVGIG (reference sequence). Losses at the gene ends were 0 bases for V and 0 bases for J; bases not matched to a gene: 10. The CDR3 region is CAWSVRGAGGLSNTGELFF. CDR3 nucleotides: TGTGCCTGGAGTGTACGGGGAGCGGGGGGGCTTTCGAACACCGGGGAGCTGTTTTTT.